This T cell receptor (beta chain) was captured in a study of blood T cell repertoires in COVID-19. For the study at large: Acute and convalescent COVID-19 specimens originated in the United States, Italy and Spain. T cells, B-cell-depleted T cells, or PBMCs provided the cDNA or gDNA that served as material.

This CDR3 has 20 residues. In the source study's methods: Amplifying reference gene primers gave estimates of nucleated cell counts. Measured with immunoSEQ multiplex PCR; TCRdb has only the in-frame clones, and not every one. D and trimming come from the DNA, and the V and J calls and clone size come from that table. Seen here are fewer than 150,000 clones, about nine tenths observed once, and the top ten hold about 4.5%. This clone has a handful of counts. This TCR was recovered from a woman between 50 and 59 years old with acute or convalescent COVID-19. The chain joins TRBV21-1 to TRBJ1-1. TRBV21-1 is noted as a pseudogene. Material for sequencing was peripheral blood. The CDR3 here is CASSKGGHGGKLIMNTEAFF. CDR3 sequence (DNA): TGTGCCAGCAGCAAAGGTGGTCATGGAGGGAAATTAATCATGAACACTGAAGCTTTCTTT.